The clone carrying this T cell receptor (beta chain) turned up a few times. Its cognate antigen is unknown. This record comes from a study of T cells in Graves' hyperthyroidism and ophthalmopathy. Study-level findings and limits: Stable hyperthyroidism was told apart from ophthalmopathy by a model built on 13 V-J features. Blood also contained most expanded thyroid clonotypes above 0.001.

Uncontrolled infection, other autoimmune disease, pregnancy or lactation disqualified patients from enrolment. PBMCs stemmed from more than 7.5 ml fresh peripheral blood. The CDR3 regions of TCR beta were amplified from RNA transcripts. HTBI primers were used for first-round RT-PCR of the TCR CDR3. MiXCR was run by TCRdb on the multiplex PCR reads, yielding one entry per CDR3 protein. This table has hundreds of thousands of distinct CDR3 sequences, around a quarter appearing once. The receptor's source is a woman in her twenties or thirties with Graves' ophthalmopathy. The material sequenced was blood.

Here the CDR3 reads CASSIARQGASEQYF. CDR3 nucleotides: TGTGCCAGTAGTATAGCCAGACAGGGGGCCTCCGAGCAGTACTTC. The gene calls are TRBV19 and TRBJ2-7, with TRBD1 matching 10 bases. V was clipped by 1 base and J by 6 bases; unmatched bases: 6. This CDR3 is 15 amino acids long. CDR1 LNHDA and CDR2 SQIVND come from the germline V gene (reference sequence).